These 22 T cell receptor beta chains were sequenced from one sample in a study of beta chain features in type 1 diabetes. What was sequenced were expressed TCRB transcripts, since all of the isolated RNA had been reverse transcribed. Using immunoSEQ multiplex PCR, the repertoire was profiled, and TCRdb retains in-frame clones only, with some absent. The repertoire holds 600,000 to 650,000 clones, with 15% to 17% as singletons. Sequencing used naive CD4+ T cells from blood. These receptors all come from a man between 18 and 29 years old in good health.

The rearrangement joins TRBV28 to TRBJ1-2; the D gene is possibly TRBD1 (6 bases). V was shortened by 6 bases and J by 4 bases, with 12 bases between the two germline ends. The CDR3 is 13 amino acids. CDR1 and CDR2 (germline): MDHEN, SYDVKM. The CDR3 nucleotides read TGTGCCAGCAGCCGGGACAAGGCCTATGGCTACACCTTC. Amino acids: CASSRDKAYGYTF.

As regards this clone: The same CDR3 also results from other DNA sequences found in this sample. The J gene is TRBJ2-5, the V gene TRBV2; D is undetermined. This CDR3 contains 11 residues. Germline loops: CDR1 SNHLY, CDR2 FYNNEI. Trimming pared 2 bases from V and 5 bases from J, leaving 3 bases between. CDR3 sequence: CASSERETQYF. DNA for the CDR3: TGTGCCAGCAGTGAACGGGAGACCCAGTACTTC.

The chain uses TRBV20-1 and TRBJ2-7, with D tentatively TRBD2 (5 bases). Germline V CDR1 and CDR2: DFQATT, SNEGSKA (reference sequence). V gave up 8 bases and J gave up 2 bases, with 10 bases separating them. The CDR3 runs 11 residues. CDR3 residues: CSTGSTYEQYF. In nucleotides, the CDR3 is TGCAGTACGGGGTCCACCTACGAGCAGTACTTC.

This clone was detected only a few times. The chain uses TRBV7-8 and TRBJ1-2; D is uncertain. The CDR3 totals 13 residues. CDR1 SGHVS and CDR2 FQNEAQ come from the germline V gene. V lost 1 base to trimming and J lost 7 bases, with 10 bases between them. CDR3 residues: CASSLEIRAGYTF. The CDR3 DNA reads as TGTGCCAGCAGCTTAGAGATAAGGGCTGGCTACACCTTC. The full variable domain, with the rest looked up from reference TRBV7-8 and TRBJ1-2, is GAGVSQSPRYKVAKRGQDVALRCDPISGHVSLFWYQQALGQGPEFLTYFQNEAQLDKSGLPSDRFFAERPEGSVSTLKIQRTQQEDSAVYLCASSLEIRAGYTFGSGTRLTVV.

This clone was observed once. The CDR3 loop reads CAWKGQRLESYTF. CDR3 coding DNA: TGTGCCTGGAAGGGACAGCGCCTGGAAAGCTACACCTTC. The V call is TRBV30, the J call TRBJ1-2; the match to TRBD1 covers 7 bases. The V segment lost 4 bases and the J segment 9 bases; nucleotides outside the gene matches: 11. Germline assignment: CDR1 GTSNPN and CDR2 SVGIG (reference sequence). The length of the CDR3 is 13 residues.

The chain carries TRBV4-3 and TRBJ1-5; 7 bases are a match to TRBD1. The trim removed 0 bases at V and 1 base at J, leaving 6 bases unmatched. Germline CDR1 and CDR2: LGHNA and YSLEER. The CDR3 runs 17 residues. The DNA of the CDR3 is TGCGCCAGCAGCCAAGAGGCCTGGGGACAGAGCAATCAGCCCCAGCATTTT. It specifies CASSQEAWGQSNQPQHF.

The V gene is TRBV28, the J gene TRBJ2-7; no reliable D call. Germline CDR1 and CDR2: MDHEN and SYDVKM. The CDR3 has 15 residues. V gave up 2 bases and J gave up 1 base, with 12 bases separating them. CDR3 DNA sequence: TGTGCCAGCAGTTTAATGGTCAGTATATCCTACGAGCAGTACTTC. Translating gives CASSLMVSISYEQYF. The entire variable domain, with the rest obtained from reference TRBV28 and TRBJ2-7, is as follows: DVKVTQSSRYLVKRTGEKVFLECVQDMDHENMFWYRQDPGLGLRLIYFSYDVKMKEKGDIPEGYSVSREKKERFSLILESASTNQTSMYLCASSLMVSISYEQYFGPGTRLTVT.

This clone showed up just a few times. The chain uses TRBV25-1 and TRBJ2-7; D is uncertain. CDR1 and CDR2 (germline): MGHDK, SYGVNS. This CDR3 region has 14 residues. V lost 1 base, J lost 2 bases, and 9 bases lay in between. The CDR3, as DNA: TGTGCCAGCAGTGAATTGGGTGGGGCCTACGAGCAGTACTTC. Its translation is CASSELGGAYEQYF.

The V and J genes are TRBV10-3 and TRBJ1-2, with TRBD1 matching over 11 bases. From germline, CDR1 is ENHRY and CDR2 SYGVKD. With V trimmed by 6 bases and J by 8 bases, 17 bases remained unmatched. This CDR3 region has 17 residues. CDR3: CAIRDHITDRGPGGYTF. CDR3 in DNA: TGTGCCATCAGGGACCATATAACGGACAGGGGGCCAGGAGGCTACACCTTC.

This clone has just a few counts. The V call is TRBV7-9, the J call TRBJ2-1; 8 bases line up with TRBD2. This CDR3 is built from 17 residues. V dropped 2 bases and J dropped 0; count of bases not matched to a gene: 6. Per germline, CDR1 SEHNR and CDR2 FQNEAQ (reference sequence). For the CDR3, the DNA is TGTGCCAGCAGCTTACTAACGGGAGGGTACTCCTACAATGAGCAGTTCTTC. Translation: CASSLLTGGYSYNEQFF.

The gene calls are TRBV7-3 and TRBJ2-2; 9 bases line up with TRBD1. This CDR3 has 15 residues. Trimming at V came to 4 bases and at J to 6 bases, leaving 6 bases not matched to a gene. In germline, CDR1 is SGHTA, CDR2 FQGTGA. DNA of the CDR3: TGTGCCAGCAGCTCCGGGACAGGGTTGTCCGGGGAGCTGTTTTTT. Protein product: CASSSGTGLSGELFF.

The rearrangement links TRBV4-2 to TRBJ2-1; weak D call: TRBD2 (5 bases). CDR1 and CDR2 (germline): LGHNA, YNFKEQ. The V gene lost 0 bases and the J gene lost 4 bases, with 13 bases spanning the gap. The CDR3 has 16 residues. CDR3 in amino acids: CASSQEGRGVYNEQFF. The CDR3 nucleotides read TGTGCCAGCAGCCAAGAGGGTCGGGGAGTTTACAATGAGCAGTTCTTC.

This clone has more than one count but fewer than ten. V usage is TRBV28 and J usage is TRBJ2-7, with unresolved D. Trimming shortened V by 2 bases and J by 2 bases, and 7 bases separated the two germline ends. CDR1 and CDR2 (germline): MDHEN, SYDVKM. This CDR3 contains 13 residues. CDR3 region: CASSLRATYEQYF. Written as DNA, the CDR3 is TGTGCCAGCAGTTTACGAGCAACCTACGAGCAGTACTTC.

V usage is TRBV7-3 and J usage is TRBJ2-6; TRBD2 aligns across 10 bases. Germline V CDR1 and CDR2: SGHTA, FQGTGA. Losses at the gene ends were 2 bases for V and 2 bases for J; bases not matched to a gene: 3. This CDR3 is built from 17 residues. In nucleotides, the CDR3 is TGTGCCAGCAGCTTACAAACTAGCGGGGCTGGGGCCAACGTCCTGACTTTC. Its translation is CASSLQTSGAGANVLTF.

This clone turned up a few times. The chain uses TRBV4-1 and TRBJ2-1; D perhaps matches TRBD2 (6 bases). The CDR3 consists of 13 residues. Deletions cut 4 bases from V and 8 bases from J, with 12 bases between. Looked up from germline, CDR1 is MGHRA and CDR2 is YSYEKL. The CDR3 DNA follows: TGCGCCAGCAGCCTATATGGGGGGTATGAGCAGTTCTTC. Its translation: CASSLYGGYEQFF.

A few counts support this clone. V is TRBV25-1 and J is TRBJ2-2; TRBD1 might be the D (5 bases). Trimming cost V 1 base and J 5 bases, with 8 bases left between them. The germline V gene has CDR1 MGHDK and CDR2 SYGVNS. The CDR3 is 14 residues long. CDR3 bases: TGTGCCAGCAGTGAATTTGGGGCTACCGGGGAGCTGTTTTTT. Translated, it gives CASSEFGATGELFF. Supplemented by reference TRBV25-1 and TRBJ2-2, the full variable domain reads EADIYQTPRYLVIGTGKKITLECSQTMGHDKMYWYQQDPGMELHLIHYSYGVNSTEKGDLSSESTVSRIRTEHFPLTLESARPSHTSQYLCASSEFGATGELFFGEGSRLTVL.

This rearrangement joins TRBV28 to TRBJ1-1; 8 bases line up with TRBD1. CDR1 is MDHEN, CDR2 SYDVKM, per germline. The trim removed 1 base at V and 6 bases at J, leaving 7 bases unmatched. This CDR3 contains 15 residues. CDR3 DNA: TGTGCCAGCAGTTTATCTGGACAGGGCCCGGCTGAAGCTTTCTTT. This codes for CASSLSGQGPAEAFF.

This clone has more than one count but fewer than ten. Distinct nucleotide sequences in the sample also encode this CDR3. The chain employs TRBV5-1 and TRBJ2-3; 9 bases match TRBD2. Per germline, CDR1 SGHRS and CDR2 YFSETQ. The CDR3 contains 15 residues. The junction had 2 bases not matched to a gene; V was cut back by 0 bases and J by 3 bases. CDR3 sequence: CASSLGLAETDTQYF. DNA for the CDR3: TGCGCCAGCAGCTTGGGACTAGCGGAAACAGATACGCAGTATTTT.

The DNA of the CDR3 is TGTGCCAGCAGCGTAGCAGGCAGGGTCGACTCTGGGGCCAACGTCCTGACTTTC. Translating it yields CASSVAGRVDSGANVLTF. The chain carries TRBV9 and TRBJ2-6, with D possibly TRBD1 on 5 matching bases. V gave up 0 bases and J gave up 0 bases, with 13 bases separating them. Per germline, CDR1 SGDLS and CDR2 YYNGEE. The length of the CDR3 is 18 residues.

The V call is TRBV9, the J call TRBJ1-4; 8 nucleotides line up with TRBD1. J was trimmed by 5 bases and V by 5 bases; bases with no gene match: 8. The CDR3 has 15 residues. The germline V gene has CDR1 SGDLS and CDR2 YYNGEE. The CDR3 sequence is CASRGQETSNEKLFF. The CDR3 DNA follows: TGTGCCAGCAGGGGACAGGAGACATCAAATGAAAAACTGTTTTTT.

The V gene is TRBV9, the J gene TRBJ2-1, with 11 bases aligning to TRBD2. Trimming cost V 2 bases and J 7 bases; bases outside gene matches: 5. CDR1 is SGDLS, CDR2 YYNGEE, per germline. The CDR3 length is 15 residues. Here the CDR3 DNA reads TGTGCCAGCAGCGTCCTAGCGGGAGGTACAAATGAGCAGTTCTTC. It codes for CASSVLAGGTNEQFF. The full variable domain, in which reference TRBV9 and TRBJ2-1 provide the parts outside the CDR3, is DSGVTQTPKHLITATGQRVTLRCSPRSGDLSVYWYQQSLDQGLQFLIQYYNGEERAKGNILERFSAQQFPDLHSELNLSSLELGDSALYFCASSVLAGGTNEQFFGPGTRLTVL.

This chain links TRBV14 with TRBJ2-3; no firm D call. Per germline, CDR1 SGHDN and CDR2 FVKESK. V lost 3 bases, J lost 0 bases, and 19 bases lay in between. CDR3 length: 18 residues. The CDR3 region has the DNA TGTGCCAGCAGCCATAGAGTCGTGGCAGGCTCTAGCACAGATACGCAGTATTTT. Translation gives CASSHRVVAGSSTDTQYF.